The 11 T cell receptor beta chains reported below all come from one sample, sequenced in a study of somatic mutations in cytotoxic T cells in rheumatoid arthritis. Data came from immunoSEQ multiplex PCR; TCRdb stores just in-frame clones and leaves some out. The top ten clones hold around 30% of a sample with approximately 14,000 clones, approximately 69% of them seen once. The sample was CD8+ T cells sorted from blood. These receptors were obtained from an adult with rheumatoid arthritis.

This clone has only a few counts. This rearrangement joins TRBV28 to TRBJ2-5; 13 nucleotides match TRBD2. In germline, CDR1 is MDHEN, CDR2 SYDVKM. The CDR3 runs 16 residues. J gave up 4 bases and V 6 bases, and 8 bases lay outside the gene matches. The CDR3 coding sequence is TGTGCCAGCAGGTTGACTAGCGGGGGGCTGACAGAGACCCAGTACTTC. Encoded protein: CASRLTSGGLTETQYF.

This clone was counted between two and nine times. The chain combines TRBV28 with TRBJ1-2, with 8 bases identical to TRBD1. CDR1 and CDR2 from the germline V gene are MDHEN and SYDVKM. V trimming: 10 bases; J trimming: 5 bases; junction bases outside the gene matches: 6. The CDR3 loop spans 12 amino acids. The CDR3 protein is CAISQGAYGYTF. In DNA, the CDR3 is TGTGCCATTTCCCAGGGGGCGTATGGCTACACCTTC.

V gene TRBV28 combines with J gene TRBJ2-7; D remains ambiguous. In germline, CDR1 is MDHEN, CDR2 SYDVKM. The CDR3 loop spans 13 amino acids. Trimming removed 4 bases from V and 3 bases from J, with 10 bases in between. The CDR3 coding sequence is TGTGCCAGCAGTTCTGGGAAAGGCTACGAGCAGTACTTC. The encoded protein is CASSSGKGYEQYF.

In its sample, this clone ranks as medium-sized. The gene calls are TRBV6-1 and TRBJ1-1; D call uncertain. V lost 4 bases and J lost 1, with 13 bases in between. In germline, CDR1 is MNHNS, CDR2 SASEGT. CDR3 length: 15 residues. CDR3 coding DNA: TGTGCCAGCAGTGTTAATGATGAGGGGAACACTGAAGCTTTCTTT. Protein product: CASSVNDEGNTEAFF.

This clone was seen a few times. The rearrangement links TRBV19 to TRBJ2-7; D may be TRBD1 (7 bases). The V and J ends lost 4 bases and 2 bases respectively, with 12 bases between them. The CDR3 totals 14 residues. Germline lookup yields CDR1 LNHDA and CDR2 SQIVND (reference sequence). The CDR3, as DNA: TGTGCCAGTAGTACAGGGGGGCCGACCTACGAGCAGTACTTC. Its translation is CASSTGGPTYEQYF.

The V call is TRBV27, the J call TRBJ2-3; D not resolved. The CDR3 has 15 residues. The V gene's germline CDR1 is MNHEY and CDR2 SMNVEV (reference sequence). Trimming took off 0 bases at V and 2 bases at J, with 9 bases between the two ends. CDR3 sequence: CASSLSGRLTDTQYF. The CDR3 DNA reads TGTGCCAGCAGTTTATCCGGCAGACTCACAGATACGCAGTATTTT.

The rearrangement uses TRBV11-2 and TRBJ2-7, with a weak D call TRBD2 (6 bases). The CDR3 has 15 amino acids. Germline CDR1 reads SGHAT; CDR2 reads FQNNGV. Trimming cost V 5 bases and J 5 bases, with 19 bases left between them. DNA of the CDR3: TGTGCCAGCAGCCCCTTGCGGGGCCCCTTGAACGAGCAGTACTTC. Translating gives CASSPLRGPLNEQYF.

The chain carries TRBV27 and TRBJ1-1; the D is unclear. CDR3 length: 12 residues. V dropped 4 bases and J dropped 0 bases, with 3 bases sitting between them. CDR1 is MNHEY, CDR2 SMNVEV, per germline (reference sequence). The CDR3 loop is CASSSMNTEAFF. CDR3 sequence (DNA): TGTGCCAGCAGTTCCATGAACACTGAAGCTTTCTTT.

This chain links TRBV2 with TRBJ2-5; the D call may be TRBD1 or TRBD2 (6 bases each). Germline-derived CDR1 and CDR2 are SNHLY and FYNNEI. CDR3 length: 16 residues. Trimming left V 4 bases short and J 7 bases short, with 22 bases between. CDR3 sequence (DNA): TGTGCCAGCAGTGGTTTTTCGGTGGGGGGCGACGGGACCCAGTACTTC. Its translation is CASSGFSVGGDGTQYF.

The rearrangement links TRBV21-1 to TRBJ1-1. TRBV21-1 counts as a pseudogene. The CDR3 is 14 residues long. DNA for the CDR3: TGTGCCAGCAGCAAAGGGACGGGCGGGACTGAAGCTTTCTTT. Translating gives CASSKGTGGTEAFF.

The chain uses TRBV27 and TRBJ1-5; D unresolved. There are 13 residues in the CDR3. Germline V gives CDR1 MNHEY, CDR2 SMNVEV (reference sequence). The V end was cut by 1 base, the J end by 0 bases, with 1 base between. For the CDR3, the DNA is TGTGCCAGCAGTTTATTTAGCAATCAGCCCCAGCATTTT. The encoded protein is CASSLFSNQPQHF.